One sample yielded the 8 T cell receptor beta chains listed below, sequenced in a study of T-cell memory formation after mild COVID-19. TCRdb reprocessed the 5' RACE reads with MiXCR, giving one entry per CDR3 protein. The table records 400,000 or so distinct CDR3 sequences, around 20% of them present only once. Sequencing used PBMCs or a T cell subset sorted from them (not recorded which). These receptors all come from an adult woman who had mild COVID-19 (a few samples of this study predate the infection). Cell type and time point are not known.

This clonotype was seen a few times. V gene TRBV12-3 or TRBV12-4 combines with J gene TRBJ2-7; D not certain. The germline V and J ends were trimmed by 5 bases and 1 base, with 9 bases remaining between them. This CDR3 is built from 13 residues. The CDR3 region has the DNA TGTGCCAGCAGTCTACCCGCATCCTACGAGCAGTACTTC. Amino acids: CASSLPASYEQYF.

This chain links TRBV7-2 with TRBJ2-5; 7 bases match TRBD2. Germline V lookup: CDR1 SGHTA, CDR2 FQGNSA. The CDR3 is made up of 17 amino acids. V shed 0 bases, J shed 2 bases, and the junction held 9 bases outside the gene matches. CDR3 region: CASSLALLQREQETQYF. CDR3 sequence (DNA): TGTGCCAGCAGCTTAGCCCTCCTTCAGCGGGAACAAGAGACCCAGTACTTC.

The chain carries TRBV20-1 and TRBJ1-2; TRBD1 agrees at 8 bases. Losses at the gene ends were 6 bases for V and 4 bases for J; bases not matched to a gene: 10. Germline V gene data show CDR1 as DFQATT and CDR2 as SNEGSKA (reference sequence). The CDR3 is made up of 14 amino acids. CDR3 coding DNA: TGCAGTGCCCGGGAGGCAGGGGGCGGCTATGGCTACACCTTC. Its protein product is CSAREAGGGYGYTF.

The V gene is TRBV27, the J gene TRBJ2-3; 8 nucleotides match TRBD1. The J segment lost 4 bases and the V segment lost 4 bases, leaving 7 bases of the junction unmatched. CDR1 and CDR2 from the germline V gene are MNHEY and SMNVEV (reference sequence). CDR3 size: 15 residues. CDR3 residues: CASSSTGAVPDTQYF. CDR3 coding DNA: TGTGCCAGCAGTTCGACAGGGGCGGTACCAGATACGCAGTATTTT.

The genes are TRBV12-3 or TRBV12-4 and TRBJ2-2; D gene unclear. This CDR3 spans 13 amino acids. V was trimmed by 3 bases and J by 6 bases, leaving 8 bases between them. CDR3 protein: CASSLAWPGELFF. Written as DNA, the CDR3 is TGTGCCAGCAGTTTGGCTTGGCCCGGGGAGCTGTTTTTT.

The chain couples TRBV29-1 to TRBJ1-5; D might be TRBD1 (6 bases). With 6 bases removed from V and 7 bases from J, the gap between germline ends came to 19 bases. Germline V gene data show CDR1 as SQVTM and CDR2 as ANQGSEA. The CDR3 is 14 amino acids. In DNA, the CDR3 is TGCAGCGTCCTGATTGGGGGGGACATCCAGCCCCAGCATTTT. Amino acids: CSVLIGGDIQPQHF.

This chain joins TRBV20-1 and TRBJ1-1; D might be TRBD1 (6 bases). Germline V gives CDR1 DFQATT, CDR2 SNEGSKA (reference sequence). V was cut by 5 bases and J by 13 bases, with 17 bases left in between. The CDR3 spans 11 residues. In DNA form, the CDR3 reads TGCAGTGCTCCGGACAGAACCCTCGGTTTCTTT. Its protein product is CSAPDRTLGFF.

The J gene is TRBJ2-7, the V gene TRBV19; D not resolved. Trimming stripped 5 bases from V and 3 bases from J, with 14 bases between. Germline V gene lookup returns CDR1 LNHDA and CDR2 SQIVND (reference sequence). The CDR3 spans 14 residues. The DNA for the CDR3 is TGTGCCAGTAGTCCAAGTAACGGTAACTACGAGCAGTACTTC. Protein sequence: CASSPSNGNYEQYF.